The rows below give T cell receptor beta chains drawn from one sample of a study of T cells after yellow fever vaccination. TCRdb independently ran MiXCR on the 5' RACE reads; one entry per CDR3 protein. The sample includes around 330,000 distinct CDR3 sequences, more than 3% seen only once; the top ten take about a quarter. Specimen: PBMCs, collected on the day of the yellow fever booster vaccination. Receptors were obtained from a man between 18 and 29 years old who received the YFV17D yellow fever vaccine. Each CDR3 is given with its conserved first and last residue. Some rows have no size entry. The others give once, few or many, or a class for an expanded clone.

>TRBJ2-3|17|few|TRBV20-1
CSASLASGGRSTDTQYF
>TRBJ1-5|16|many|TRBV24-1
CATSDPYLDGNQPQHF
>TRBJ1-2|11|many|TRBV20-1
CSARAGFGYTF
>TRBJ2-7|15|many|TRBV6-5
CASKTSGGGSYEQYF
>TRBJ1-5|14|NA|TRBV3-1
CASSVAGSNQPQHF
>TRBJ2-3|14|many|TRBV6-5
CASSGTGRVLTQYF
>TRBJ2-5|13|many|TRBV7-9
CASSRAAQETQYF
>TRBJ2-1|15|few|TRBV20-1
CSAQKGTSSHNEQFF
>TRBJ2-2|17|many|TRBV7-2
CASSLAPQGARTGELFF
>TRBJ2-7|12|few|TRBV4-1
CASSRSGAEQYF
>TRBJ2-1|15|few|TRBV29-1
CSVFGTQEKDNEQFF
>TRBJ1-2|14|few|TRBV20-1
CSARLRPVNYGYTF
>TRBJ2-1|15|few|TRBV4-1
CASKRPGQGKGEQFF
>TRBJ1-6|13|NA|TRBV29-1
CSVGEGMDSPLHF
>TRBJ2-1|14|many|TRBV4-3
CASSPQGVLEEQFF
>TRBJ2-3|14|NA|TRBV7-2
CASSSWRGGGTQYF
>TRBJ1-5|14|NA|TRBV5-1
CASSLSAGNQPQHF
>TRBJ1-5|15|many|TRBV10-3
CAISESNPGNQPQHF
>TRBJ1-2|13|NA|TRBV12-3/TRBV12-4
CASSFATGQGYTF
>TRBJ1-5|16|NA|TRBV7-8
CASSLAWQGSNQPQHF
>TRBJ2-3|15|many|TRBV5-1
CASSPLAGVVDTQYF
>TRBJ1-5|15|few|TRBV7-2
CASSLNRDSNQPQHF
>TRBJ1-6|15|few|TRBV5-5
CASSLAAGRDSPLHF
>TRBJ1-5|14|few|TRBV6-2/TRBV6-3
CASRPRGLIQPQHF
>TRBJ2-7|14|many|TRBV5-1
CASSNQGRGNEQYF
>TRBJ2-5|17|many|TRBV6-2/TRBV6-3
CASSYTTSGGHQETQYF
>TRBJ2-6|15|many|TRBV7-2
CASSLGGAGANVLTF
>TRBJ1-1|12|many|TRBV5-1
CASSLEGVGAFF
>TRBJ1-6|13|many|TRBV24-1
CAVIQGGNSPLHF
>TRBJ2-7|15|many|TRBV18
CASSEPGPKIYEQYF
>TRBJ2-3|15|many|TRBV7-2
CASSLDRRVGDTQYF
>TRBJ1-2|14|many|TRBV20-1
CSAPTFDRAYGYTF
>TRBJ1-2|12|few|TRBV6-1
CASSEMGAGYTF
>TRBJ2-7|16|NA|TRBV14
CASSQVGLAGGREQYF
>TRBJ1-5|14|many|TRBV27
CATHGSGDNQPQHF
>TRBJ2-7|13|many|TRBV6-5
CASSPSGAGEQYF
>TRBJ1-4|14|many|TRBV6-2/TRBV6-3
CASRPGTAGSRAAF
>TRBJ1-1|14|many|TRBV7-9
CASSSWGANTEAFF
>TRBJ2-5|15|NA|TRBV23-1
CASSQPVGGPETQYF
>TRBJ1-1|17|NA|TRBV7-6
CASSLVTELNLNTEAFF
>TRBJ2-7|15|many|TRBV12-3/TRBV12-4
CASSTTGKGFHEQYF
>TRBJ2-7|13|many|TRBV12-3/TRBV12-4
CASSLGNDREQYF
>TRBJ2-5|15|many|TRBV6-5
CASSLSAGSSETQYF
>TRBJ2-1|14|many|TRBV20-1
CSASPTETYNEQFF
>TRBJ2-7|13|few|TRBV6-6
CASSNGDPPLAYF
>TRBJ2-3|14|few|TRBV20-1
CSARVAGRTDTQYF
>TRBJ2-7|15|many|TRBV7-3
CASSVSDREPYEQYF
>TRBJ1-2|14|NA|TRBV12-3/TRBV12-4
CASSLRGPEYGYTF
>TRBJ2-5|16|few|TRBV13
CASSPKAGSKGETQYF
>TRBJ1-1|15|few|TRBV19
CASSPYGQVGTEAFF
>TRBJ2-3|14|NA|TRBV7-9
CASFSGGGLDTQYF
>TRBJ2-5|18|NA|TRBV4-3
CASSQDPPYPGGGETQYF
>TRBJ2-1|15|many|TRBV9
CASSPLGLEGNEQFF
>TRBJ2-5|14|many|TRBV7-3
CASSRLGGAQTQYF